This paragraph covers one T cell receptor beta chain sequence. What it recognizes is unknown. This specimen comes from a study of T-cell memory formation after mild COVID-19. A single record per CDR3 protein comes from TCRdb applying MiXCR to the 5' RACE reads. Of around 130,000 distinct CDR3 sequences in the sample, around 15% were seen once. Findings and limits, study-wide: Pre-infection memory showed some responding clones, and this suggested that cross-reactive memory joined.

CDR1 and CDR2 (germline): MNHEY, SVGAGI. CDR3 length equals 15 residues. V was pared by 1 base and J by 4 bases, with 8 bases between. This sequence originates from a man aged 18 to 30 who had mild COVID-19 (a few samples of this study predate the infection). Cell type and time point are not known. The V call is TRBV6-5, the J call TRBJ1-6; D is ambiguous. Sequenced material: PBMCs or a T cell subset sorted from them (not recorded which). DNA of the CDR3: TGTGCCAGCAGTTACTTGACACCTTATAATTCACCCCTCCACTTT. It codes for CASSYLTPYNSPLHF.